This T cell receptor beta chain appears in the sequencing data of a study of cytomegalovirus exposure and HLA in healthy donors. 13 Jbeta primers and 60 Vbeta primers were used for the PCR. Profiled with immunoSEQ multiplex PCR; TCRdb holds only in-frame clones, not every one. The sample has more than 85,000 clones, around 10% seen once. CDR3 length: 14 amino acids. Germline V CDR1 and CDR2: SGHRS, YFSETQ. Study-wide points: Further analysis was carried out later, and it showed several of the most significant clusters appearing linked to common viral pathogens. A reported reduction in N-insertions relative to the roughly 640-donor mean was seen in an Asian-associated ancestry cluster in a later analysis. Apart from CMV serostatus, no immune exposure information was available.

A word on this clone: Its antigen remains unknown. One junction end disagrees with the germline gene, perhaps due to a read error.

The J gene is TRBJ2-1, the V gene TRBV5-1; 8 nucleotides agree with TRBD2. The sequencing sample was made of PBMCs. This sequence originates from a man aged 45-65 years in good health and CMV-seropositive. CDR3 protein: CAGRAGDNYNEQFF. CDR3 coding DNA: TGCGCCGGCAGAGCGGGAGACAACTACAATGAGCAGTTCTTC.